This is a list of T cell receptor beta chains from one sample in a study of T cell clonotyping in hematopoietic cell transplantation. The method was immunoSEQ multiplex PCR; TCRdb's version includes in-frame clones alone and lacks a portion of them. The sample includes under 20,000 clones, about 83% of them seen just once. The sample consisted of peripheral blood mononuclear cells, taken before stem cell transplant. These receptor sequences come from a man aged 50 to 59 with acute myeloid leukemia. Some clones in this sample may be carry-over from other donors' samples. Both conserved end residues are part of each CDR3. D genes are given only for firm matches. Clone sizes are given selectively: once, few, many, or a class where the clone is expanded.

TRBV5-1	NA	TRBJ2-7	NA	TGCGCCAGCAGCTTGGAGTCAGGGGCGCGCTACGAGCAGTACTTC	CASSLESGARYEQYF
TRBV7-2	NA	TRBJ2-7	NA	TGTGCCAGCAGCTTAGATACAGACTCCTACGAGCAGTACTTC	CASSLDTDSYEQYF
TRBV11-3	NA	TRBJ1-1	NA	TGTGCCAGCAGCTTGAGGGGCGCGGCGGCTGAAGCTTTCTTT	CASSLRGAAAEAFF
TRBV4-2	NA	TRBJ2-1	TRBD1	TGTGCCAGCAGCCAACCCCAGGGGGATAATGAGCAGTTCTTC	CASSQPQGDNEQFF
TRBV7-9	NA	TRBJ2-7	TRBD1	TGTGCCAGCAGCTCGGGACAGACCTACGAGCAGTACTTC	CASSSGQTYEQYF
TRBV7-9	NA	TRBJ2-1	NA	TGTGCCAGCAGCTTAGGGGAATACAATGAGCAGTTCTTC	CASSLGEYNEQFF
TRBV4-3	once	TRBJ1-1	NA	TGCGCCAGCAGCCAAGAGTCAGGGTTAAGGTACACGGTGCCTGAAGCTTTCTTT	CASSQESGLRYTVPEAFF
TRBV5-6	NA	TRBJ1-5	NA	TGTGCCAGCAGCCGGGAAGGGGCCTGGGATGGGCCCCAGCATTTT	CASSREGAWDGPQHF
TRBV28	NA	TRBJ1-4	NA	TGTGCCAGCAGCCTACTGCGAGGGACTAATGAAAAACTGTTTTTT	CASSLLRGTNEKLFF
TRBV15	NA	TRBJ1-5	NA	TGTGCCACCATGGAGCGAAGGACAGGCAATCAGCCCCAGCATTTT	CATMERRTGNQPQHF
TRBV9	NA	TRBJ2-7	NA	TGTGCCAGCAGCGTAGCTTACGGGGTGGAGCAGTACTTC	CASSVAYGVEQYF
TRBV7-2	NA	TRBJ2-2	NA	TGTGCCAGCAGCTTGACTAGGGCCCTCGGGGAGCTGTTTTTT	CASSLTRALGELFF
TRBV7-2	NA	TRBJ1-1	TRBD1	TGTGCCAGCAGCTTAGGGCAGGGGGCAGGTAACACTGAAGCTTTCTTT	CASSLGQGAGNTEAFF
TRBV5-1	NA	TRBJ2-5	TRBD2	TGCGCCAGCAGCTTGGATGGGGCCAGGGCGGGGGGGACCCAGTACTTC	CASSLDGARAGGTQYF
TRBV9	NA	TRBJ1-3	NA	TGTGCCAGCAGCGTAGAGGGGTCTGGAAACACCATATATTTT	CASSVEGSGNTIYF
TRBV9	NA	TRBJ2-2	NA	TGTGCCAGCAGCGTAGTGGGGACAACCGGGGAGCTGTTTTTT	CASSVVGTTGELFF
TRBV2	NA	TRBJ1-5	NA	TGTGCCAGCAGTGAAAGTAAGGGGAGACAGCCTTTGGATCAGCCCCAGCATTTT	CASSESKGRQPLDQPQHF
TRBV6-4	NA	TRBJ1-5	NA	TGTGCCAGCAGTGGCGAGGAAAATCAGCCCCAGCATTTT	CASSGEENQPQHF
TRBV19	NA	TRBJ2-3	TRBD2	TGTGCCAGTAGCCTTGCTGCGGGGGGGCGGGGAGATACGCAGTATTTT	CASSLAAGGRGDTQYF
TRBV28	NA	TRBJ2-4	NA	TGTGCCAGCAGTCGACGAGGATTAGCCAAAAACATTCAGTACTTC	CASSRRGLAKNIQYF
TRBV5-1	NA	TRBJ2-1	NA	TGCGCCAGCAGCTTGGAAGCGACAGCAGGGGTCTTC	CASSLEATAGVF
TRBV28	NA	TRBJ2-7	TRBD1	TGTGCCAGCAGTTTCAGGGGGAAGGAATACGAGCAGTACTTC	CASSFRGKEYEQYF
TRBV15	NA	TRBJ2-3	NA	TGTGCCACCAGCAGAGCCGGGGGAGCAGATACGCAGTATTTT	CATSRAGGADTQYF
TRBV4-3	NA	TRBJ1-4	NA	TGCGCCAGCAGCCAAGTCAGCAGGGTGGATGAAAAACTGTTTTTT	CASSQVSRVDEKLFF
TRBV19	NA	TRBJ1-5	TRBD1	TGTGCCAGTAGTATTCTTCCCGGGACAGTCAGCAATCAGCCCCAGCATTTT	CASSILPGTVSNQPQHF
TRBV20-1	NA	TRBJ1-5	NA	TGCAGTGCTTTGAGGGGGGAAGCCCAGCATTTT	CSALRGEAQHF
TRBV27	NA	TRBJ2-7	NA	TGTGCCAGCAGTTTACGACAAGGCTACGAGCAGTACTTC	CASSLRQGYEQYF
TRBV5-1	NA	TRBJ2-5	NA	TGCGCCAGCACCCCCCTCAGGGGAAGGGAGACCCAGTACTTC	CASTPLRGRETQYF
TRBV5-1	NA	TRBJ2-2	TRBD1	TGCGCCAGCAGCTTGGCAGGGGGAAACACCGGGGAGCTGTTTTTT	CASSLAGGNTGELFF
TRBV27	NA	TRBJ1-4	TRBD1	TGTGCCAGCCTTGGGACAGGGGAGAGGGGGGAAAAACTGTTTTTT	CASLGTGERGEKLFF
TRBV12-5	NA	TRBJ1-1	TRBD1	TGTGCTAGTGGTTCGACAGGGGACGGCACTGAAGCTTTCTTT	CASGSTGDGTEAFF
TRBV4-3	NA	TRBJ1-2	TRBD1	TGCGCCAGCAGCAATGCAGGGGGTAGAGGCTATGGCTACACCTTC	CASSNAGGRGYGYTF
TRBV6-5	NA	TRBJ1-5	NA	TGTGCCAGCAGTTACTCGGCAGGGGCTGATCAGCCCCAGCATTTT	CASSYSAGADQPQHF
TRBV5-1	NA	TRBJ2-5	NA	TGCGCCAGCAGCCCAGGTGGGGCAGCCCAAGAGACCCAGTACTTC	CASSPGGAAQETQYF
TRBV9	NA	TRBJ2-3	TRBD1	TGTGCCAGCAGCGAAAACCCAGGGACAGGGCTGTCGTCAGATACGCAGTATTTT	CASSENPGTGLSSDTQYF
TRBV6-1	NA	TRBJ2-3	NA	TGTGCCAGCAGTCTTCAAAGCACAGATACGCAGTATTTT	CASSLQSTDTQYF
TRBV7-9	NA	TRBJ2-1	NA	TGTGCCAGCAGCTTAGGGGGTGAGCAGTTCTTC	CASSLGGEQFF
TRBV5-6	NA	TRBJ2-1	TRBD2	TGTGCCAGCAGCCTTACTAGCGGGGGGCCGGGTGAGCAGTTCTTC	CASSLTSGGPGEQFF
TRBV6-5	NA	TRBJ2-7	NA	TGTGCCAGCAGGCCGGGGACAGCGGGCGAGCAGTACTTC	CASRPGTAGEQYF
TRBV7-9	NA	TRBJ2-7	NA	TGTGCCAGCAGCTTAGGGGACTTCGAGCAGTACTTC	CASSLGDFEQYF
TRBV4-2	once	TRBJ1-1	NA	TGTGCCAGCAGCCAAGTGGGGCAGGGCGACACTGAAGCTTTCTTT	CASSQVGQGDTEAFF
TRBV7-2	NA	TRBJ2-7	NA	TGTGCCAGCAGCTCTGGGAGCTCCTACGAGCAGTACTTC	CASSSGSSYEQYF
TRBV2	NA	TRBJ2-7	TRBD1	TGTGCCAGCAGCGCTCACCTTACAGGGGCGTCCTACGAGCAGTACTTC	CASSAHLTGASYEQYF
TRBV4-2	NA	TRBJ2-2	TRBD2	TGTGCCAGCAGCCCACTAGCGGACACGAACACCGGGGAGCTGTTTTTT	CASSPLADTNTGELFF
TRBV10-3	NA	TRBJ2-1	TRBD2	TGTGCCATCAGTGATAGAGGCGGGGGGGCCGTCAATGAGCAGTTCTTC	CAISDRGGGAVNEQFF
TRBV7-9	NA	TRBJ1-5	NA	TGTGCCAGCAGCTTAGGGGGACAAGGGAATCAGCCCCAGCATTTT	CASSLGGQGNQPQHF
TRBV19	NA	TRBJ2-2	NA	TGTGCCAGTAGTATAAGGTCGGCGGGCAGGGCGACCGGGGAGCTGTTTTTT	CASSIRSAGRATGELFF
TRBV6-5	NA	TRBJ2-7	NA	TGTGCCAGCAGTTACCCAACCGGGTCGCACTACGAGCAGTACTTC	CASSYPTGSHYEQYF
TRBV11-1	NA	TRBJ2-5	TRBD2	TGTGCCAGCAGCTTGGAAGCGGGGAGCCAAGAGACCCAGTACTTC	CASSLEAGSQETQYF
TRBV6-6	NA	TRBJ1-2	NA	TGTGCCAGCAGTTACGGGGGAGACTATGGCTACACCTTC	CASSYGGDYGYTF
TRBV5-8	NA	TRBJ1-1	TRBD1	TGTGCCAGCAGCCCGGGGACAGGCTACTTCGGGACTGAAGCTTTCTTT	CASSPGTGYFGTEAFF
TRBV5-1	once	TRBJ2-2	TRBD1	TGCGCCAGCAGCTTTTCCGGGACAGCCGGACCCGGGGAGCTGTTTTTT	CASSFSGTAGPGELFF